This T cell receptor beta chain was sequenced during a study of PD-L1 blockade in urothelial cancer. Background on the study: Patients started atezolizumab in 2014, 1,200 mg intravenously every 3 weeks.

Each PCR had synthetic TCR analog templates added to it as a spike-in. The method was immunoSEQ multiplex PCR; TCRdb's version includes in-frame clones alone and lacks a portion of them. The table shows about 49,000 clones, with around nine tenths occurring only once. The cohort comprised individuals with locally advanced or metastatic urothelial carcinoma. All patients handed over anywhere from 1 to 8 samples, pretreatment and on-treatment. V was clipped by 0 bases and J by 6 bases, with 10 bases between them. Germline loops: CDR1 SGHDT, CDR2 YYEEEE. CDR3 size: 14 residues. The TCR was taken from a man aged 55 to 70 with urothelial cancer. J is TRBJ2-1 and V is TRBV5-6, with D perhaps TRBD1 (6 bases). Sequencing used PBMCs, obtained around atezolizumab (anti-PD-L1) treatment. CDR3 residues: CASSLDWGPNEQFF. The CDR3 DNA reads TGTGCCAGCAGCTTGGATTGGGGGCCCAATGAGCAGTTCTTC.